Sequencing of this T cell receptor beta chain was carried out in a study of siplizumab effects on memory and regulatory T cells. Broader study findings: Unstimulated subsets contained matches for only a minor fraction of alloreactive clones. The Treg-derived share of mappable alloreactive CD4+ clones averaged approximately 71% with siplizumab and approximately 30% in controls.

The protocol was immunoSEQ multiplex PCR, while the TCRdb copy is restricted to in-frame clones and leaves out a portion. The sample holds fewer than 30,000 clones, 84% seen once. As concerns this clone: The antigen is not known.

The TCR was taken from a human donor in good health. Sample: memory CD4+ T cells sorted from blood.

The CDR3 sequence is CASSLLKGGTGELFF. DNA for the CDR3: TGTGCCAGTAGCCTCCTAAAAGGAGGCACCGGGGAGCTGTTTTTT. This sequence joins TRBV19 and TRBJ2-2, with D maybe TRBD2 (5 bases). Looked up from germline, CDR1 is LNHDA and CDR2 is SQIVND (reference sequence). V lost 6 bases to trimming and J lost 4 bases, with 15 bases between them. The CDR3 has 15 amino acids.